The text below deals with one T cell receptor beta chain. These data are taken from a study of T cell changes during pregnancy in multiple sclerosis. Measured with immunoSEQ multiplex PCR; TCRdb has only the in-frame clones, and not every one. The sample carries 88,000 or so clones, about 90% recorded once. This CDR3 is 16 amino acids long. CDR1 LNHDA and CDR2 SQIVND come from the germline V gene (reference sequence). Unmatched junction bases numbered 11, after V lost 6 bases and J lost 4 bases. This specimen consisted of peripheral blood, obtained before pregnancy. This receptor was obtained from a female donor with multiple sclerosis, enrolled in a pregnancy study. The rearrangement uses TRBV19 and TRBJ1-5; 8 nucleotides align to TRBD1. The CDR3, as DNA: TGTGCCAGTAGCCCCTTGACGGACAGGGCAAATCAGCCCCAGCATTTT. Residues: CASSPLTDRANQPQHF.